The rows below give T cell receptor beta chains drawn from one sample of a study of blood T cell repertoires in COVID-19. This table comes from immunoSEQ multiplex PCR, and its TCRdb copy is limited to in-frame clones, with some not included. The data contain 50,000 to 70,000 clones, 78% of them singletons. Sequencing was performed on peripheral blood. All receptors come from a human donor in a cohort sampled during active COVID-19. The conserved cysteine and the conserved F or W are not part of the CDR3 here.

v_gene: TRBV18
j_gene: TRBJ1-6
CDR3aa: ASSDQGGVYNSPLH

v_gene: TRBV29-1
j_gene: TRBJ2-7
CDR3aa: SVGDRVYEQY

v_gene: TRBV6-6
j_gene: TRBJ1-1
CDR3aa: ASSYEGDVVRARAF

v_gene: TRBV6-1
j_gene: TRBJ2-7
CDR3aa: ASSESQGAQY

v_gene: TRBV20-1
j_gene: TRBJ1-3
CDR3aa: SASQAPSGGNTIY

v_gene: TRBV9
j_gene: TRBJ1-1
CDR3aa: ASSAHRVNTEAF

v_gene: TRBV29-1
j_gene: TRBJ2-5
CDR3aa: SVELFGYQETQY

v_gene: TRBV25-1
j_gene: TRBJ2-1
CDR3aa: ASSDLAGRAYNEQF

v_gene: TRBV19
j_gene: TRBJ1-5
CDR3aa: ASSFHRGNQPQH

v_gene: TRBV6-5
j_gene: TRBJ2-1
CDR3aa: ASRGQGDEQF

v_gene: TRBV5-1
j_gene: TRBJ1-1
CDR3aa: ASSSTPNTEAF

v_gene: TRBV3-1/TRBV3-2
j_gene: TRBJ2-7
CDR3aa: ASSQGTSYEQY

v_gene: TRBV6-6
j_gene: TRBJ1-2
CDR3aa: ASSYPRRNGYT

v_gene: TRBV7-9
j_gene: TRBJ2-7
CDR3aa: ASSLVGASYEQY

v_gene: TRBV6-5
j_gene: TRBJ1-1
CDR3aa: ASSYRGGQTEAF

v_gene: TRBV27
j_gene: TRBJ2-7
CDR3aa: ASSIDRGSYEQY

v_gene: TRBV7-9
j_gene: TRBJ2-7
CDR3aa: ASSQSGTGGYEQY

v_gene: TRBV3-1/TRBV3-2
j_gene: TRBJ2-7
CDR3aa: ASSDEPTGTHEQY

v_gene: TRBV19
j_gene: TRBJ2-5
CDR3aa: ASSTSGTGRETQY

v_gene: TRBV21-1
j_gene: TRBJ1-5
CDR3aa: ASSKIEMPELHGQGSNQPQH

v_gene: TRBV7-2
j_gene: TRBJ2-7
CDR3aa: ASSSSSGRGYEQY

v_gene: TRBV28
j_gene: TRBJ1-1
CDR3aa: ASSPITRTEAF

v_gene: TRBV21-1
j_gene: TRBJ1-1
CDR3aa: ASSKRAGTTNTEAF

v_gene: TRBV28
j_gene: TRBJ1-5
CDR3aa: ASSPPPGSQSQH